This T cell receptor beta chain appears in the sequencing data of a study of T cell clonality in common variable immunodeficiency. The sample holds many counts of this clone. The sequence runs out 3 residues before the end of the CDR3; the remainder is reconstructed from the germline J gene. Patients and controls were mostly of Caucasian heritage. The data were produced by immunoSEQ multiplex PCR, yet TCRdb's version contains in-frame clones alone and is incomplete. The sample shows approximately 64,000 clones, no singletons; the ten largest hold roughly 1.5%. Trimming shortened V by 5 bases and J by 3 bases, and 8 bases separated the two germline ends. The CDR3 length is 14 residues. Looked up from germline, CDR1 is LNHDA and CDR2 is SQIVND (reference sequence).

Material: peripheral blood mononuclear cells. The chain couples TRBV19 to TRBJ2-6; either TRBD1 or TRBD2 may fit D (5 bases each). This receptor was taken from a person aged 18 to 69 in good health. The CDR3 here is CASSEGLGANVLTF. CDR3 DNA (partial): TGTGCCAGTAGTGAGGGGCTTGGGGCCAACGTC. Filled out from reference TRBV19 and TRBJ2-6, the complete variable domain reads DGGITQSPKYLFRKEGQNVTLSCEQNLNHDAMYWYRQDPGQGLRLIYYSQIVNDFQKGDIAEGYSVSREKKESFPLTVTSAQKNPTAFYLCASSEGLGANVLTFGAGSRLTVL.